This T cell receptor beta chain was obtained from a study of post-analysis software for immune sequencing data. Study background: Recorded subtypes: relapsing-remitting, secondary progressive, progressive-relapsing; some patients unannotated.

This clonotype occurred a few times. Its antigen is unidentified. General observations from the study: The study found TRBV5-6, TRBV5-1 and TRBV20-1 among 4 or 5 TRBV segments more frequent in patients than controls.

The germline CDR1 and CDR2 sequences are LGHDT and YNNKEL (reference sequence). The CDR3 runs 14 residues. Trimming at V came to 5 bases and at J to 6 bases, leaving 2 bases not matched to a gene. Each TCR beta cDNA library carried unique molecular identifiers. One entry per CDR3 protein, called by TCRdb with MiXCR from the PCR reads. The sample comprises some 700,000 distinct CDR3 sequences, approximately 59% of which are singletons, and 11% rests with the top ten. This sequence originates from a girl aged 2 to 10 with multiple sclerosis. V usage is TRBV3-1 and J usage is TRBJ2-1, with 12 bases lining up with TRBD1. The sample taken for sequencing was blood. The CDR3 is CASSGTGGLNEQFF. The CDR3 DNA reads as TGTGCCAGCAGCGGGACAGGGGGCCTCAATGAGCAGTTCTTC.